The next 18 T cell receptor beta chains were all read from a single sample in a study of cytomegalovirus exposure and HLA in healthy donors. With 60 Vbeta and 13 Jbeta primers, the PCR was carried out. TCRdb's copy holds only in-frame clones and misses some; the assay was immunoSEQ multiplex PCR. Of 150,000 or so clones listed, roughly 80% are singletons. The sequenced material came from PBMCs. The receptors were gathered from a man under 40 in good health and CMV-seropositive.

The gene calls are TRBV4-1 and TRBJ1-1; D is possibly TRBD1 (6 bases). This CDR3 spans 15 amino acids. V was shortened by 0 bases and J by 1 base, with 9 bases between the two germline ends. Germline CDR1 is MGHRA and CDR2 is YSYEKL. The CDR3 loop reads CASSQERGGNTEAFF. CDR3 nucleotide sequence: TGCGCCAGCAGCCAAGAGAGGGGGGGGAACACTGAAGCTTTCTTT.

The chain is built from TRBV7-3 and TRBJ2-5, with 9 bases aligning to TRBD1. The V segment lost 0 bases and the J segment 4 bases; nucleotides outside the gene matches: 3. Germline V gives CDR1 SGHTA, CDR2 FQGTGA. The CDR3 is 15 residues long. CDR3 DNA: TGTGCCAGCAGCTTAACTGGGACAGGGAGAGAGACCCAGTACTTC. It yields the protein CASSLTGTGRETQYF. Together with reference TRBV7-3 and TRBJ2-5, the CDR3 gives the full variable domain: GAGVSQTPSNKVTEKGKYVELRCDPISGHTALYWYRQSLGQGPEFLIYFQGTGAADDSGLPNDRFFAVRPEGSVSTLKIQRTERGDSAVYLCASSLTGTGRETQYFGPGTRLLVL.

This rearrangement joins TRBV5-6 to TRBJ2-1, with 7 bases that match TRBD2. Trimming took 2 bases from V and 4 from J; bases not matched to a gene: 6. The CDR3 is 15 residues long. Germline V gene sequence: CDR1 SGHDT, CDR2 YYEEEE. Here the CDR3 DNA reads TGTGCCAGCAGCTTTGGGGGACTACAGTACAATGAGCAGTTCTTC. The encoded protein is CASSFGGLQYNEQFF. Using reference TRBV5-6 and TRBJ2-1 for the parts outside the CDR3, the full variable domain is DAGVTQSPTHLIKTRGQQVTLRCSPKSGHDTVSWYQQALGQGPQFIFQYYEEEERQRGNFPDRFSGHQFPNYSSELNVNALLLGDSALYLCASSFGGLQYNEQFFGPGTRLTVL.

This rearrangement joins TRBV25-1 to TRBJ1-6; 7 bases agree with TRBD1. J was trimmed by 8 bases and V by 4 bases; bases with no gene match: 8. The CDR3 runs 15 residues. CDR1 and CDR2 (germline): MGHDK, SYGVNS. The CDR3 here is CASSGLDRAHSPLHF. Here the CDR3 DNA reads TGTGCCAGCAGTGGATTAGACAGGGCCCATTCACCCCTCCACTTT.

J is TRBJ1-1 and V is TRBV2; 8 nucleotides agree with TRBD1. The CDR3 covers 13 residues. After removal of 9 bases from V and 6 bases from J, the junction contained 9 bases not matched to a gene. Germline loops: CDR1 SNHLY, CDR2 FYNNEI. For the CDR3, the DNA is TGTGCCAGTCGCCAGGACAGGGACGCTGAAGCTTTCTTT. It codes for CASRQDRDAEAFF.

The J gene is TRBJ2-1, the V gene TRBV19; the match to TRBD1 covers 7 bases. The junction had 3 bases not matched to a gene; V was cut back by 1 base and J by 3 bases. Germline V gives CDR1 LNHDA, CDR2 SQIVND (reference sequence). This CDR3 spans 15 amino acids. CDR3 protein: CASSIGNRGYNEQFF. CDR3 nucleotide sequence: TGTGCCAGTAGTATAGGTAACAGGGGCTACAATGAGCAGTTCTTC.

The chain has TRBV9 and TRBJ2-3, with no clear D. The CDR3 length is 12 residues. CDR1 is SGDLS and CDR2 is YYNGEE in the germline V gene. V lost 4 bases and J 7 bases, leaving 10 bases between the germline ends. In DNA form, the CDR3 reads TGTGCCAGCAGCCCGGTTGAGTATACGCAGTATTTT. It codes for CASSPVEYTQYF.

The V gene is TRBV5-1, the J gene TRBJ2-7, with TRBD1 matching 8 bases. Germline V gene data show CDR1 as SGHRS and CDR2 as YFSETQ. After removal of 0 bases from V and 1 base from J, the junction contained 6 bases not matched to a gene. This CDR3 has 16 amino acids. The CDR3 loop is CASSLDFRDRSYEQYF. CDR3 in DNA: TGCGCCAGCAGCTTGGATTTTAGGGACAGGTCCTACGAGCAGTACTTC.

The chain combines TRBV4-2 with TRBJ2-7, with D tentatively TRBD2 (5 bases). The CDR3 contains 16 residues. Per germline, CDR1 LGHNA and CDR2 YNFKEQ. The ends were cut back, 0 bases at V and 1 base at J, with 13 bases in the middle. The CDR3 region is CASSQDTAAGSYEQYF. In DNA, the CDR3 is TGTGCCAGCAGCCAAGATACAGCGGCGGGTTCCTACGAGCAGTACTTC.

The rearrangement links TRBV4-2 to TRBJ2-5; TRBD2 matches 8 bases. The V gene end was trimmed by 1 base and the J gene end by 1 base; junction bases not matched to a gene: 5. CDR1 is LGHNA, CDR2 YNFKEQ, per germline. This CDR3 has 16 residues. The CDR3 is CASSQAQRETQETQYF. The DNA of the CDR3 is TGTGCCAGCAGCCAAGCCCAGCGGGAGACCCAAGAGACCCAGTACTTC.

The chain recombines TRBV28 with TRBJ1-4; TRBD1 agrees at 12 bases. With 3 bases clipped from V and 8 bases from J, the junction kept 13 bases outside the gene matches. Germline V gene lookup returns CDR1 MDHEN and CDR2 SYDVKM. The CDR3 contains 18 residues. The CDR3 region has the DNA TGTGCCAGCAGTTTGTACCGGGACAGGGGGCCTCAGTACGAAAAACTGTTTTTT. This gives the protein CASSLYRDRGPQYEKLFF.

A few counts support this clone. V gene TRBV25-1 combines with J gene TRBJ1-5; TRBD1 aligns across 7 bases. The CDR3 is 16 residues long. Looked up from germline, CDR1 is MGHDK and CDR2 is SYGVNS. V trimming: 2 bases; J trimming: 3 bases; junction bases outside the gene matches: 7. The CDR3 DNA sequence: TGTGCCAGCAGTGAAGAGGCAGGGGGTGACAATCAGCCCCAGCATTTT. The encoded protein is CASSEEAGGDNQPQHF.

CDR3 nucleotides: TGTGCCATCAGTGAGTCGACTAGCGGGAGGATTGAGCAGTTCTTC. This sequence encodes CAISESTSGRIEQFF. The gene calls are TRBV10-3 and TRBJ2-1, with 13 bases fitting TRBD2. This CDR3 is built from 15 residues. The V gene's germline CDR1 is ENHRY and CDR2 SYGVKD. Trimming took 0 bases from V and 9 from J; bases not matched to a gene: 2.

CDR3 region: CASSLRTGVDAGANVLTF. In DNA form, the CDR3 reads TGTGCCAGCAGCTTAAGGACAGGGGTTGACGCTGGGGCCAACGTCCTGACTTTC. The J gene is TRBJ2-6, the V gene TRBV11-2; TRBD1 matches 9 bases. J gave up 2 bases and V 2 bases, and 7 bases lay outside the gene matches. Germline values: CDR1 SGHAT, CDR2 FQNNGV. The CDR3 length is 18 residues.

The V gene is TRBV9, the J gene TRBJ1-1; D is unclear. This CDR3 contains 19 residues. Germline CDR1 SGDLS, CDR2 YYNGEE. The V end lost 0 bases, the J end lost 0 bases, and 21 bases lay between the germline ends. In DNA form, the CDR3 reads TGTGCCAGCAGCGTAGAAAGCCCCTATGGGCAGGCCATGAACACTGAAGCTTTCTTT. Amino acids: CASSVESPYGQAMNTEAFF.

The V gene is TRBV6-1, the J gene TRBJ1-6; D gene ambiguous. This CDR3 is built from 14 residues. Germline CDR1 MNHNS, CDR2 SASEGT. The V and J ends lost 8 bases and 7 bases respectively, with 15 bases between them. The CDR3 region is CASDDWGGNSPLHF. The DNA for the CDR3 is TGTGCCAGCGACGACTGGGGAGGGAATTCACCCCTCCACTTT.

The J gene is TRBJ2-1, the V gene TRBV7-2, with a possible D match to TRBD1 (5 bases). V lost 3 bases and J lost 8, with 17 bases in between. From germline, CDR1 is SGHTA and CDR2 FQGNSA. The CDR3 is 15 amino acids. The CDR3 protein is CASSFHPGMGDEQFF. CDR3 in DNA: TGTGCCAGCAGCTTTCATCCAGGGATGGGCGATGAGCAGTTCTTC. The full variable domain, completed using reference TRBV7-2 and TRBJ2-1, is GAGVSQSPSNKVTEKGKDVELRCDPISGHTALYWYRQSLGQGLEFLIYFQGNSAPDKSGLPSDRFSAERTGGSVSTLTIQRTQQEDSAVYLCASSFHPGMGDEQFFGPGTRLTVL.

The chain has TRBV28 and TRBJ1-3; TRBD1 might be the D (5 bases). The length of the CDR3 is 15 residues. Trimming removed 6 bases from V and 1 base from J, with 13 bases in between. Germline CDR1 reads MDHEN; CDR2 reads SYDVKM. CDR3 sequence reads: CASRPPGLSGNTIYF. The DNA for the CDR3 is TGTGCCAGCAGACCCCCAGGGTTATCTGGAAACACCATATATTTT.